This passage covers 25 T cell receptor beta chains from one sample sequenced in a study of T cell repertoires in cytomegalovirus infection (dated by TCRdb to the late 2010s). TCRdb records Illumina HiSeq 1500 as the sequencer. The public reads were reprocessed in TCRdb via fastp at Q25 and MiXCR, keeping in-frame beta chains. One record per CDR3 amino acid sequence lists the most common genes and DNA. A total of 150,000 to 200,000 distinct CDR3 sequences appear in this sample, about 15% of them only once. The top ten constitute 25% to 30% of the sample. The specimen was PBMCs. All receptors come from a human donor in good health (CMV status not recorded). Some clones in this sample may be carry-over from other donors' samples.

This sequence joins TRBV7-7 and TRBJ2-5, with 10 nucleotides matching TRBD1. CDR3 length equals 14 residues. Germline-derived CDR1 and CDR2 are SSHAT and FNYEAQ (reference sequence). Germline trimming cut 5 bases from V and 2 bases from J; bases unmatched to any gene: 2. CDR3 DNA: TGTGCCAGCAGCACGGACAGGGGGCAAGAGACCCAGTACTTC. It yields the protein CASSTDRGQETQYF. The full variable domain, rest sourced from reference TRBV7-7 and TRBJ2-5, is GAGVSQSPRYKVTKRGQDVTLRCDPISSHATLYWYQQALGQGPEFLTYFNYEAQPDKSGLPSDRFSAERPEGSISTLTIQRTEQRDSAMYRCASSTDRGQETQYFGPGTRLLVL.

The V call is TRBV29-1, the J call TRBJ1-5; 11 bases agree with TRBD1. With V trimmed by 6 bases and J by 7 bases, 2 bases remained unmatched. This CDR3 has 12 amino acids. In germline, CDR1 is SQVTM, CDR2 ANQGSEA. CDR3 sequence: CSVGQGVQPQHF. The DNA of the CDR3 is TGCAGCGTGGGACAGGGGGTACAGCCCCAGCATTTT.

This clonotype was recorded at least ten times. The chain combines TRBV7-8 with TRBJ2-1; TRBD2 might be the D (6 bases). Trimming removed 0 bases at V and 8 bases at J, with 11 bases between. Germline CDR1 reads SGHVS; CDR2 reads FQNEAQ. The CDR3 totals 14 residues. The CDR3 DNA reads TGTGCCAGCAGCTTAGCGGCGGGATGGCATGAGCAGTTCTTC. Translation gives CASSLAAGWHEQFF.

This chain uses TRBV6-6 with TRBJ2-1; tentative D call: TRBD2 (7 bases). The length of the CDR3 is 17 residues. V was clipped by 0 bases and J by 0 bases, with 12 bases between them. Germline CDR1 reads MNHNY; CDR2 reads SVGAGI (reference sequence). The CDR3 DNA follows: TGTGCCAGCAGTTACTCAGGGGGGGCGAGCTCCTACAATGAGCAGTTCTTC. Translation: CASSYSGGASSYNEQFF.

This clonotype was picked up many times. This sequence joins TRBV7-9 and TRBJ1-5, with 7 positions matching TRBD1. The CDR3 covers 17 residues. Trimming at V came to 4 bases and at J to 5 bases, leaving 14 bases not matched to a gene. CDR1 is SEHNR and CDR2 is FQNEAQ in the germline V gene (reference sequence). CDR3 sequence reads: CASSSLDRNGQDQPQHF. In DNA, the CDR3 is TGTGCCAGCAGCTCCCTGGACAGGAACGGGCAAGATCAGCCCCAGCATTTT. The full variable domain, with the rest looked up from reference TRBV7-9 and TRBJ1-5, is DTGVSQNPRHKITKRGQNVTFRCDPISEHNRLYWYRQTLGQGPEFLTYFQNEAQLEKSRLLSDRFSAERPKGSFSTLEIQRTEQGDSAMYLCASSSLDRNGQDQPQHFGDGTRLSIL.

This clonotype was picked up many times. This chain connects TRBV4-1 to TRBJ1-2, with unresolved D. Trimming pared 4 bases from V and 8 bases from J, leaving 20 bases between. Germline CDR1 reads MGHRA; CDR2 reads YSYEKL. The CDR3 runs to 15 residues. The DNA of the CDR3 is TGCGCCAGCAGCCGATTATTCGGACCCAGAGAGGGCTACACCTTC. Its protein is CASSRLFGPREGYTF.

Only a few counts were recorded for this clonotype. V and J are TRBV15 and TRBJ1-5, with D tentatively TRBD1 (6 bases). The CDR3 consists of 19 residues. V was shortened by 0 bases and J by 2 bases, with 20 bases between the two germline ends. The V gene's germline CDR1 is LNHNV and CDR2 YYDKDF (reference sequence). This chain's CDR3 is CATSRDPSGGARGNQPQHF. The DNA for the CDR3 is TGTGCCACCAGCAGAGATCCCTCCGGGGGGGCGAGAGGCAATCAGCCCCAGCATTTT.

This clonotype showed up many times. This chain links TRBV12-3 or TRBV12-4 with TRBJ2-3, with TRBD2 identical over 8 bases. The CDR3 extends over 18 amino acids. V trimming: 4 bases; J trimming: 2 bases; junction bases outside the gene matches: 14. The CDR3 sequence: CASSSPFGGGLDTDTQYF. The CDR3 nucleotides are TGTGCCAGCAGTTCCCCCTTCGGGGGGGGCCTCGACACAGATACGCAGTATTTT.

This clonotype was detected a few times. The chain joins TRBV7-2 to TRBJ2-1; D remains unclear. V was trimmed by 5 bases and J by 7 bases, leaving 18 bases between them. The CDR3 is 15 amino acids. The germline V gene encodes CDR1 SGHTA and CDR2 FQGNSA. CDR3 sequence reads: CASSEILAGRNEQFF. The CDR3 nucleotides are TGTGCCAGCAGCGAAATTTTAGCCGGAAGGAATGAGCAGTTCTTC.

The sample holds many counts of this clonotype. The rearrangement joins TRBV19 to TRBJ2-1; TRBD1 is a possible D gene (7 bases). Germline CDR1 is LNHDA and CDR2 is SQIVND (reference sequence). Trimming shortened V by 0 bases and J by 7 bases, and 13 bases separated the two germline ends. This CDR3 is built from 15 residues. The DNA for the CDR3 is TGTGCCAGTAGTATAGACGGAGGGGGCTTGAATGAGCAGTTCTTC. Translation gives CASSIDGGGLNEQFF.

The chain links TRBV7-8 to TRBJ2-5, with D perhaps matching TRBD2 (6 bases). The CDR3 loop spans 15 amino acids. V was clipped by 1 base and J by 5 bases, with 14 bases between them. Germline loops: CDR1 SGHVS, CDR2 FQNEAQ. CDR3 in amino acids: CASSLVPAGRETQYF. The CDR3 coding sequence is TGTGCCAGCAGCTTAGTTCCGGCAGGGAGGGAGACCCAGTACTTC.

V usage is TRBV20-1 and J usage is TRBJ2-7, with 8 bases aligning to TRBD1. V lost 0 bases and J lost 4; bases outside the gene matches: 8. The CDR3 loop spans 15 amino acids. In germline, CDR1 is DFQATT, CDR2 SNEGSKA (reference sequence). The CDR3 spells CSARDQAGGWYEQYF. Here the CDR3 DNA reads TGCAGTGCTAGAGATCAGGCAGGGGGCTGGTACGAGCAGTACTTC.

A few counts support this clonotype. V and J are TRBV5-4 and TRBJ1-6; 7 bases align to TRBD1. CDR1 is SGHNT, CDR2 YYREEE, per germline (reference sequence). The ends lost 8 bases at V and 9 bases at J; junction bases unmatched: 8. The length of the CDR3 is 13 residues. The CDR3 DNA is TGTGCCAGTCATATACAGGGGAGTTCACCCCTCCACTTT. This gives the protein CASHIQGSSPLHF.

This clonotype was detected ten times or more. This chain uses TRBV6-1 with TRBJ2-3; the D gene is possibly TRBD1 (5 bases). Trimming removed 6 bases at V and 2 bases at J, with 15 bases between. The CDR3 spans 15 residues. The germline gives CDR1 MNHNS, CDR2 SASEGT. The CDR3 coding sequence is TGTGCCAGCAGACCGGACAAGGGATACACAGATACGCAGTATTTT. This translates into CASRPDKGYTDTQYF.

In this sample, this clonotype turned up a few times. This chain joins TRBV5-1 and TRBJ2-2, with D unresolved. CDR1 and CDR2 (germline): SGHRS, YFSETQ. V lost 2 bases to trimming and J lost 10 bases, with 9 bases between them. The CDR3 has 12 residues. The CDR3 reads CASSFSTLELFF. As DNA, the CDR3 is TGCGCCAGCAGCTTCAGCACGTTGGAGCTGTTTTTT.

This clonotype was seen a handful of times. The V and J genes are TRBV11-2 and TRBJ2-2; D might be TRBD2 (5 bases). V dropped 5 bases and J dropped 7 bases, with 17 bases sitting between them. This CDR3 region has 15 residues. Germline CDR1 reads SGHAT; CDR2 reads FQNNGV. CDR3 in amino acids: CASSQSGNAGGELFF. CDR3 nucleotides: TGTGCCAGCAGCCAATCCGGGAATGCGGGCGGGGAGCTGTTTTTT.

There are many counts of this clonotype. J is TRBJ1-1 and V is TRBV7-8; possibly TRBD1 for D (5 bases). CDR3 length: 15 amino acids. Germline lookup yields CDR1 SGHVS and CDR2 FQNEAQ. V lost 6 bases, J lost 1 base, and 15 bases lay in between. The CDR3 DNA is TGTGCCAGCAGTCCAGGACGGGGGAAGAACACTGAAGCTTTCTTT. The encoded protein is CASSPGRGKNTEAFF.

The chain combines TRBV5-4 with TRBJ1-1; a possible D gene is TRBD1 (6 bases). CDR3 length equals 15 residues. From germline, CDR1 is SGHNT and CDR2 YYREEE (reference sequence). Trimming shortened V by 2 bases and J by 4 bases, and 15 bases separated the two germline ends. The CDR3 region has the DNA TGTGCCAGCAGCTTCCTCGCGGGGGGCGGCACTGAAGCTTTCTTT. It translates to CASSFLAGGGTEAFF.

The chain is built from TRBV28 and TRBJ1-5; weak D call: TRBD1 (6 bases). Germline V lookup: CDR1 MDHEN, CDR2 SYDVKM. The length of the CDR3 is 15 residues. With 3 bases removed from V and 4 bases from J, the gap between germline ends came to 13 bases. As DNA, the CDR3 is TGTGCCAGCAGTTTGTCACAGGGCTATAATCAGCCCCAGCATTTT. Its protein is CASSLSQGYNQPQHF.

This clonotype was detected only a few times. The chain combines TRBV29-1 with TRBJ2-5, with TRBD1 matching over 7 bases. The germline V gene encodes CDR1 SQVTM and CDR2 ANQGSEA. The trim removed 4 bases at V and 5 bases at J, leaving 7 bases unmatched. The CDR3 has 13 residues. Here the CDR3 DNA reads TGCAGCGTTGCGACAGGGTGGGGGGAGACCCAGTACTTC. Its translation: CSVATGWGETQYF.

The genes are TRBV7-9 and TRBJ1-2, with D unresolved. CDR3 length: 15 amino acids. V was pared by 5 bases and J by 0 bases, with 13 bases between. The V gene's germline CDR1 is SEHNR and CDR2 FQNEAQ (reference sequence). The CDR3 DNA reads as TGTGCCAGCAGCCCACCGGCGGTGCCTAACTATGGCTACACCTTC. Its translation: CASSPPAVPNYGYTF.

This clonotype was seen at least ten times. The chain combines TRBV12-3 or TRBV12-4 with TRBJ1-1; possibly TRBD1 for D (5 bases). Deletions cut 5 bases from V and 4 bases from J, with 14 bases between. The CDR3 has 14 residues. The DNA of the CDR3 is TGTGCCAGCAGTCCTCAGGGCGATGTCACTGAAGCTTTCTTT. Amino acid sequence: CASSPQGDVTEAFF.

This clonotype was observed a handful of times. V is TRBV5-1 and J is TRBJ2-7; D gene unclear. Trimming removed 4 bases at V and 2 bases at J, with 10 bases between. The CDR3 runs to 13 residues. CDR1 is SGHRS, CDR2 YFSETQ, per germline. The CDR3 DNA reads as TGCGCCAGCAGCCCGGAAGGTCCCTACGAGCAGTACTTC. Its protein is CASSPEGPYEQYF. Full variable domain (missing parts from reference TRBV5-1 and TRBJ2-7): KAGVTQTPRYLIKTRGQQVTLSCSPISGHRSVSWYQQTPGQGLQFLFEYFSETQRNKGNFPGRFSGRQFSNSRSEMNVSTLELGDSALYLCASSPEGPYEQYFGPGTRLTVT.

This clonotype came up many times. The chain is built from TRBV7-2 and TRBJ2-1, with 13 bases aligning to TRBD2. V was clipped by 5 bases and J by 9 bases; unmatched bases: 10. CDR3 length equals 16 residues. The germline CDR1 and CDR2 sequences are SGHTA and FQGNSA. The CDR3 sequence is CASSRDWTSGSGEQFF. The CDR3 DNA reads TGTGCCAGCAGCCGAGACTGGACTAGCGGGAGCGGTGAGCAGTTCTTC.

This clonotype appeared a few times. The chain employs TRBV6-6 and TRBJ2-7; D tentatively reads TRBD1 or TRBD2 (6 bases each). The V gene lost 7 bases and the J gene lost 3 bases, with 16 bases spanning the gap. The CDR3 loop spans 14 amino acids. Germline V lookup: CDR1 MNHNY, CDR2 SVGAGI (reference sequence). The CDR3, as DNA: TGTGCCAGCACCGCCGAGGGGGGCATCTACGAGCAGTACTTC. Translating it yields CASTAEGGIYEQYF.